These 19 T cell receptor beta chains were sequenced from one sample in a study of OX40 agonist ivuxolimab in advanced cancers. The method behind the library was the immunoSEQ multiplex PCR assay. The table comes from immuneACCESS by way of TCRdb, which keeps in-frame sequences with V and J called. Part of the clones is missing from these tables; in studies checked, under half for an unresolved V gene and the rest for unknown reasons. The sample data list about 73,000 clones, and approximately 90% of these were observed just once. In total, the top ten clones hold approximately 0.5% of the sample. The sequencing used CD4+ or CD8+ T cells sorted from blood, collected in a trial of the OX40 agonist ivuxolimab. The receptors come from an adult with an advanced solid tumor such as melanoma, head and neck, liver or kidney cancer.

The chain joins TRBV7-2 to TRBJ2-6; 11 positions agree with TRBD1. In germline, CDR1 is SGHTA, CDR2 FQGNSA. The CDR3 length is 17 residues. Unmatched junction bases numbered 3, after V lost 3 bases and J lost 2 bases. The chain's CDR3 is CASSLGTGGTGANVLTF. For the CDR3, the DNA is TGTGCCAGCAGCTTGGGGACAGGGGGAACTGGGGCCAACGTCCTGACTTTC. Full variable domain (outside the CDR3, taken from reference TRBV7-2 and TRBJ2-6): GAGVSQSPSNKVTEKGKDVELRCDPISGHTALYWYRQSLGQGLEFLIYFQGNSAPDKSGLPSDRFSAERTGGSVSTLTIQRTQQEDSAVYLCASSLGTGGTGANVLTFGAGSRLTVL.

This sequence joins TRBV7-6 and TRBJ1-1; no reliable D call. The V gene lost 5 bases and the J gene lost 4 bases, with 11 bases spanning the gap. CDR1 is SGHVS, CDR2 FNYEAQ, per germline. CDR3 length: 13 residues. The CDR3 protein is CASSAYSSTEAFF. The CDR3 nucleotides read TGTGCCAGCAGCGCATACAGCTCCACTGAAGCTTTCTTT.

V gene TRBV28 combines with J gene TRBJ2-1; D gene unclear. This CDR3 has 11 amino acids. From germline, CDR1 is MDHEN and CDR2 SYDVKM. V lost 6 bases and J lost 10, with 10 bases in between. DNA for the CDR3: TGTGCCAGCAGCCTTCTTGGCGAGCAGTTCTTC. Protein sequence: CASSLLGEQFF. The whole variable domain, remainder taken from reference TRBV28 and TRBJ2-1, is DVKVTQSSRYLVKRTGEKVFLECVQDMDHENMFWYRQDPGLGLRLIYFSYDVKMKEKGDIPEGYSVSREKKERFSLILESASTNQTSMYLCASSLLGEQFFGPGTRLTVL.

The rearrangement joins TRBV5-6 to TRBJ1-1, with no clear D. V lost 4 bases and J lost 4, with 23 bases in between. CDR1 SGHDT and CDR2 YYEEEE come from the germline V gene. CDR3 size: 17 residues. The CDR3, as DNA: TGTGCCAGCAGCCCCCCGGTGGGGTGGAAGGGAGGCACTGAAGCTTTCTTT. This codes for CASSPPVGWKGGTEAFF. Full variable domain (missing parts from reference TRBV5-6 and TRBJ1-1): DAGVTQSPTHLIKTRGQQVTLRCSPKSGHDTVSWYQQALGQGPQFIFQYYEEEERQRGNFPDRFSGHQFPNYSSELNVNALLLGDSALYLCASSPPVGWKGGTEAFFGQGTRLTVV.

This clone was observed a single time. The chain recombines TRBV7-3 with TRBJ2-5; the D is unclear. CDR3 length: 13 residues. V was shortened by 4 bases and J by 4 bases, with 10 bases between the two germline ends. Germline-derived CDR1 and CDR2 are SGHTA and FQGTGA. CDR3: CASSSSLGETQYF. The DNA of the CDR3 is TGTGCCAGCAGCTCCTCGCTAGGAGAGACCCAGTACTTC.

The chain couples TRBV15 to TRBJ1-3, with D uncertain. V lost 4 bases to trimming and J lost 2 bases, with 15 bases between them. This CDR3 region has 16 residues. The germline gives CDR1 LNHNV, CDR2 YYDKDF (reference sequence). The CDR3: CATSIGNVFTGNTIYF. The CDR3 DNA sequence: TGTGCCACCAGCATAGGCAACGTTTTTACTGGAAACACCATATATTTT.

The CDR3, as DNA: TGTGCCAGCAGCTTGACTAGCGGGAACACCGGGGAGCTGTTTTTT. Its translation is CASSLTSGNTGELFF. This chain links TRBV7-3 with TRBJ2-2; 9 nucleotides agree with TRBD2. V lost 3 bases to trimming and J lost 1 base; unmatched junction nucleotides: 0. The germline V gene has CDR1 SGHTA and CDR2 FQGTGA. The CDR3 extends over 15 amino acids.

The chain has TRBV27 and TRBJ2-5, with TRBD2 matching over 15 bases. This CDR3 spans 18 amino acids. V gave up 2 bases and J gave up 5 bases; unmatched junction bases: 9. CDR1 and CDR2 (germline): MNHEY, SMNVEV (reference sequence). CDR3 nucleotides: TGTGCCAGCAGTTTAGAGAGGACTAGCGGGAGGGCCGGGGAGACCCAGTACTTC. Protein product: CASSLERTSGRAGETQYF.

This clone was seen more than once but under ten times. The CDR3 sequence is CASSDRAFYTQYF. The CDR3 DNA follows: TGTGCCAGTTCGGACAGGGCTTTTTATACGCAGTATTTT. J is TRBJ2-3 and V is TRBV19; 8 nucleotides match TRBD1. Germline V gives CDR1 LNHDA, CDR2 SQIVND (reference sequence). This CDR3 contains 13 residues. The V and J ends lost 8 bases and 7 bases, in that order; junction bases with no gene match: 8.

This rearrangement joins TRBV5-4 to TRBJ2-5, with D possibly being TRBD2 (6 bases). Germline-derived CDR1 and CDR2 are SGHNT and YYREEE (reference sequence). Trimming stripped 5 bases from V and 2 bases from J, with 19 bases between. CDR3 length equals 16 residues. The CDR3 region is CASSSEGRVGQETQYF. Written as DNA, the CDR3 is TGTGCCAGCAGTTCGGAGGGCAGGGTAGGTCAAGAGACCCAGTACTTC.

This chain connects TRBV30 to TRBJ1-3, with a weak D call TRBD1 (5 bases). Trimming cost V 2 bases and J 4 bases, with 9 bases left between them. CDR1 is GTSNPN, CDR2 SVGIG, per germline (reference sequence). The CDR3 length is 13 residues. The DNA of the CDR3 is TGTGCCTGGAGTCTGGGGGGGGGAAACACCATATATTTT. Translated, it gives CAWSLGGGNTIYF.

The rearrangement uses TRBV10-1 and TRBJ1-5; D gene unclear. Looked up from germline, CDR1 is WNHNN and CDR2 is SYGVQD (reference sequence). The CDR3 has 16 amino acids. V lost 2 bases to trimming and J lost 1 base, with 12 bases between them. CDR3 bases: TGCGCCAGCAGTGAGCCGGGCGACACGAGCAATCAGCCCCAGCATTTT. This translates into CASSEPGDTSNQPQHF.

The chain employs TRBV9 and TRBJ2-2, with D perhaps matching TRBD1 (6 bases). Germline V gives CDR1 SGDLS, CDR2 YYNGEE. This CDR3 is built from 15 residues. Trimming pared 0 bases from V and 6 bases from J, leaving 12 bases between. The CDR3 sequence is CASSVGLGAAGELFF. In DNA, the CDR3 is TGTGCCAGCAGCGTAGGCTTGGGGGCGGCCGGGGAGCTGTTTTTT.

The chain uses TRBV14 and TRBJ2-1; D is uncertain. The V end was cut by 4 bases, the J end by 0 bases, with 16 bases between. This CDR3 is built from 17 residues. CDR1 and CDR2 from the germline V gene are SGHDN and FVKESK. CDR3 nucleotides: TGTGCCAGCAGCCTCTTTAGGCAGGCCTACTCCTACAATGAGCAGTTCTTC. The encoded protein is CASSLFRQAYSYNEQFF.

This clone was counted once. The chain uses TRBV7-9 and TRBJ2-3; no definite D call. V lost 5 bases and J 4 bases, leaving 13 bases between the germline ends. This CDR3 is built from 14 residues. CDR1 is SEHNR and CDR2 is FQNEAQ in the germline V gene (reference sequence). The CDR3 DNA sequence: TGTGCCAGCAGCCCCAGAGGAGTGGCAGATACGCAGTATTTT. This encodes CASSPRGVADTQYF.

The V gene is TRBV2, the J gene TRBJ2-1, with TRBD2 matching over 9 bases. This CDR3 spans 15 amino acids. Germline-derived CDR1 and CDR2 are SNHLY and FYNNEI. Germline trimming cut 5 bases from V and 2 bases from J; bases unmatched to any gene: 4. DNA of the CDR3: TGTGCCAGCAGTCATAGCGGGAGCCCCTACAATGAGCAGTTCTTC. This gives the protein CASSHSGSPYNEQFF. Full variable domain (remainder filled in from reference TRBV2 and TRBJ2-1): EPEVTQTPSHQVTQMGQEVILRCVPISNHLYFYWYRQILGQKVEFLVSFYNNEISEKSEIFDDQFSVERPDGSNFTLKIRSTKLEDSAMYFCASSHSGSPYNEQFFGPGTRLTVL.

The V gene is TRBV6-6, the J gene TRBJ2-6; no definite D call. V gave up 2 bases and J gave up 0 bases, with 8 bases separating them. The germline gives CDR1 MNHNY, CDR2 SVGAGI (reference sequence). The CDR3 contains 16 residues. The CDR3 DNA is TGTGCCAGCAGTTACGATCCGAGCTCTGGGGCCAACGTCCTGACTTTC. Amino acids: CASSYDPSSGANVLTF.

The genes are TRBV18 and TRBJ2-5; the match to TRBD1 covers 10 bases. There are 15 residues in the CDR3. The germline V gene has CDR1 KGHSH and CDR2 LQKENI. The ends lost 5 bases at V and 6 bases at J; junction bases unmatched: 9. This CDR3 is CASSAGQGKIKTQYF. The CDR3 DNA reads TGTGCCAGCTCAGCGGGACAGGGGAAGATAAAGACCCAGTACTTC.

Relative to its sample, this clone is medium-sized. In DNA, the CDR3 is TGTGCCTGGACCTATACGATAAGGGAGACTGAAGCTTTCTTT. Its translation: CAWTYTIRETEAFF. The chain uses TRBV30 and TRBJ1-1; D gene uncertain. Germline-derived CDR1 and CDR2 are GTSNPN and SVGIG (reference sequence). The CDR3 consists of 14 residues. V lost 4 bases and J lost 5, with 17 bases in between.